This T cell receptor (beta chain) was observed in a study of blood T cell repertoires in COVID-19. Whole-study context: Acute-phase and convalescent COVID-19 samples originated in the United States, Italy and Spain.

With 4 bases clipped from V and 4 bases from J, the junction kept 6 bases outside the gene matches. From germline, CDR1 is SGHRS and CDR2 YFSETQ. The CDR3 consists of 14 residues. This clone was recorded only once. The method was immunoSEQ multiplex PCR; TCRdb's version includes in-frame clones alone and lacks a portion of them. The sample lists some 56,000 clones, around 92% occurring once. The sample taken for sequencing was peripheral blood. The chain joins TRBV5-1 to TRBJ2-3; 7 positions agree with TRBD1. This TCR derives from a human donor in a cohort sampled during active COVID-19. CDR3 residues: CASSITGEADTQYF. The CDR3 nucleotides read TGCGCCAGCAGCATAACAGGGGAAGCAGATACGCAGTATTTT.